This T cell receptor beta chain came from a study of blood T cell repertoires in COVID-19. This CDR3 is 13 amino acids long. Germline CDR1 and CDR2: SNHLY and FYNNEI. Trimming left V 2 bases short and J 6 bases short, with 11 bases between. Assay used: immunoSEQ multiplex PCR; TCRdb lists only in-frame clones, some missing. The sample consists of 11,000 to 15,000 clones, roughly 84% of them appearing once. The source material was peripheral blood. The TCR was taken from a man between 50 and 59 years old with active COVID-19. This chain connects TRBV2 to TRBJ2-7; TRBD2 is a possible D gene (6 bases). The CDR3 nucleotides read TGTGCCAGCAGTGAAACGGGAGCAGGCGAGCAGTACTTC. Its translation is CASSETGAGEQYF.